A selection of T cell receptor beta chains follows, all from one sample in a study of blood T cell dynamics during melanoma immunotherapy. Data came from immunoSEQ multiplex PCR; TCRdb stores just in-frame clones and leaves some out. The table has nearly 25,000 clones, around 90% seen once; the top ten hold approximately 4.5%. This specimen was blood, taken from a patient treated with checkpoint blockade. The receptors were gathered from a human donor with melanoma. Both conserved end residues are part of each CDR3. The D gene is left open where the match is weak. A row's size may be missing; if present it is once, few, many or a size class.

CASSLALGGRETQYF | TGTGCCAGCAGCTTAGCGCTTGGGGGGCGGGAGACCCAGTACTTC | NA | NA | TRBJ2-5 | TRBV7-9
CASRDRPKYLILKITGNTIYF | TGTGCCAGCCGGGACAGGCCTAAATACCTAATCTTAAAGATTACTGGAAACACCATATATTTT | NA | NA | TRBJ1-3 | TRBV21-1
CASSSRGRGELFF | TGCGCCAGCAGTTCACGGGGAAGAGGGGAGCTGTTTTTT | once | NA | TRBJ2-2 | TRBV10-2
CATSRGAGRGHGYTF | TGTGCCACCAGCAGAGGTGCGGGCAGGGGGCATGGCTACACCTTC | few | TRBD1 | TRBJ1-2 | TRBV15
CATSRGGEGAQEQYF | TGTGCCACCAGCAGAGGTGGTGAGGGGGCTCAGGAGCAGTACTTC | NA | TRBD1 | TRBJ2-7 | TRBV15
CASSIARGRSTGELFF | TGTGCCAGTAGTATAGCCCGCGGGAGGTCTACCGGGGAGCTGTTTTTT | NA | TRBD2 | TRBJ2-2 | TRBV19
CASRGTTRLNEQYF | TGTGCCAGCAGAGGGACAACTCGGTTAAACGAGCAGTACTTC | NA | NA | TRBJ2-7 | TRBV27
CASRPDRGRDSPLHF | TGTGCCAGTAGGCCTGACAGGGGGCGAGATTCACCCCTCCACTTT | once | TRBD1 | TRBJ1-6 | TRBV19
CASSSLRQGQQFF | TGTGCCAGCAGTTCACTAAGACAGGGCCAGCAGTTCTTC | NA | TRBD1 | TRBJ2-1 | TRBV6-5
CASSEGRNSGNTIYF | TGTGCCAGCAGCGAGGGACGGAACTCTGGAAACACCATATATTTT | few | NA | TRBJ1-3 | TRBV9
CATLRSVAGNQPQHF | TGTGCCACCCTACGTTCAGTAGCGGGCAATCAGCCCCAGCATTTT | NA | NA | TRBJ1-5 | TRBV6-6
CSGRTSGRRDEQFF | TGCAGCGGGAGGACTAGCGGGAGGCGCGATGAGCAGTTCTTC | NA | TRBD2 | TRBJ2-1 | TRBV29-1
CASSADRDYGYTF | TGTGCCAGCAGCGCTGACAGGGACTATGGCTACACCTTC | NA | TRBD1 | TRBJ1-2 | TRBV28
CASSERWAAKDTQYF | TGTGCCAGCAGTGAAAGGTGGGCTGCCAAGGATACGCAGTATTTT | NA | NA | TRBJ2-3 | TRBV2
CASSPGGFSQPQHF | TGTGCCAGCAGTCCCGGAGGGTTTTCACAGCCCCAGCATTTT | NA | NA | TRBJ1-5 | TRBV2
CASSPDLLAGPYNEQFF | TGTGCCAGCAGCCCGGATCTTCTAGCGGGACCGTACAATGAGCAGTTCTTC | NA | TRBD2 | TRBJ2-1 | TRBV7-8
CASNPGVTGPHEQYF | TGCGCCAGCAACCCTGGCGTGACAGGGCCTCACGAGCAGTACTTC | NA | TRBD1 | TRBJ2-7 | TRBV4-1
CASSLEGSWGNEQFF | TGTGCCAGCAGCTTGGAGGGGTCTTGGGGCAATGAGCAGTTCTTC | NA | NA | TRBJ2-1 | TRBV7-2
CAGGTNQPQHF | TGTGCCGGAGGGACAAATCAGCCCCAGCATTTT | NA | NA | TRBJ1-5 | TRBV6-1
CASSLAQKADEAFF | TGCGCCAGCAGCTTGGCACAGAAGGCAGATGAAGCTTTCTTT | NA | NA | TRBJ1-1 | TRBV5-1
CASSLAGISSTDTQYF | TGTGCCAGCAGCTTAGCAGGGATCTCTAGCACAGATACGCAGTATTTT | NA | NA | TRBJ2-3 | TRBV7-6
CASSQLGQVYGYTF | TGTGCCAGTAGCCAACTGGGACAGGTATATGGCTACACCTTC | NA | TRBD1 | TRBJ1-2 | TRBV19
CASSPSGDSPLHF | TGTGCCAGCAGCCCCTCCGGCGATTCACCCCTCCACTTT | NA | NA | TRBJ1-6 | TRBV11-3
CASSESVREPHEQYF | TGCGCCAGCAGTGAGTCAGTGCGGGAGCCCCACGAGCAGTACTTC | NA | TRBD2 | TRBJ2-7 | TRBV10-1
CASTPLDGRNEKLFF | TGTGCCAGTACCCCTCTCGATGGACGGAATGAAAAACTGTTTTTT | NA | NA | TRBJ1-4 | TRBV19
CASSHRLSYGYTF | TGTGCCAGTAGTCACAGATTGAGCTATGGCTACACCTTC | NA | NA | TRBJ1-2 | TRBV19